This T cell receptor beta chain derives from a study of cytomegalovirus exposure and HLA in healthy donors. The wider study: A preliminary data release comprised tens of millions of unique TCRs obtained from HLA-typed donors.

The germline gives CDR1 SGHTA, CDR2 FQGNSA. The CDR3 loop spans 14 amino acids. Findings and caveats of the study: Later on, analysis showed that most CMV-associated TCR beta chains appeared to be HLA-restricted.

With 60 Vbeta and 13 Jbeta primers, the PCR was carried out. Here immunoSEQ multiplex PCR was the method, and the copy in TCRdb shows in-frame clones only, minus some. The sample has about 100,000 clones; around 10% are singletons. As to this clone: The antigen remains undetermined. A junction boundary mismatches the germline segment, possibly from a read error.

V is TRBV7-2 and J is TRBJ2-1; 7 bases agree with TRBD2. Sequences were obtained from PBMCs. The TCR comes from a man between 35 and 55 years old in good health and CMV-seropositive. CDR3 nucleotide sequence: TGTGCCAGCAGCTTAGGGACTAGGTCCAATGCGCAGTTCTTC. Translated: CASSLGTRSNAQFF.